This is a list of T cell receptor beta chains from one sample in a study of T cell responses to AZD1222 COVID-19 vaccine. Measured with immunoSEQ multiplex PCR; TCRdb has only the in-frame clones, and not every one. This table holds roughly 100,000 clones, 91% found once. The sample here was peripheral blood, taken on day 0 of AZD1222 vaccination. The receptor set was obtained from an adult in good health. Each CDR3 is given with its conserved first and last residue. The D gene is left open where the match is weak. A clone size is listed for some rows: how often the clone was seen (once, few, many), or a class if it is expanded.

clone_size	v_call	d_call	j_call	cdr3_aa	cdr3_nt
.	TRBV5-1	TRBD2	TRBJ2-7	CASSLNPSGSSYEQYF	TGCGCCAGCAGCCTGAACCCAAGCGGGAGCTCCTACGAGCAGTACTTC
once	TRBV6-2/TRBV6-3	TRBD2	TRBJ2-7	CASSGGTSGSYEQYF	TGTGCCAGCAGCGGCGGGACTAGCGGATCCTACGAGCAGTACTTC
.	TRBV27	TRBD1	TRBJ1-1	CASSPYRQGGTEAFF	TGTGCCAGCAGTCCCTACAGACAGGGAGGGACTGAAGCTTTCTTT
.	TRBV7-2	TRBD1	TRBJ2-2	CASSHRDRVNTGELFF	TGTGCCAGCAGCCACCGGGACAGGGTGAACACCGGGGAGCTGTTTTTT
.	TRBV12-3/TRBV12-4	.	TRBJ1-2	CASSFGGPGYTF	TGTGCCAGCAGTTTTGGGGGACCTGGCTACACCTTC
once	TRBV9	TRBD2	TRBJ2-1	CASSGGSSYNEQFF	TGTGCCAGCAGCGGCGGGAGCTCCTACAATGAGCAGTTCTTC
.	TRBV18	TRBD1	TRBJ1-1	CASSPSITGAMNTEAFF	TGTGCCAGCTCACCCTCTATTACAGGGGCCATGAACACTGAAGCTTTCTTT
.	TRBV19	TRBD2	TRBJ2-4	CASSPGLAGPKNIQYF	TGTGCCAGTAGTCCCGGACTAGCGGGACCCAAAAACATTCAGTACTTC
.	TRBV6-2/TRBV6-3	.	TRBJ2-3	CASSYGDTQYF	TGTGCCAGCAGTTATGGGGATACGCAGTATTTT
.	TRBV5-4	.	TRBJ2-5	CASSMPGSQETQYF	TGTGCCAGCAGCATGCCGGGATCCCAAGAGACCCAGTACTTC
.	TRBV28	.	TRBJ2-5	CASSSGTGRQTQYF	TGTGCCAGCAGTTCCGGCACAGGGAGACAGACCCAGTACTTC
.	TRBV30	TRBD2	TRBJ2-2	CAWGKGTSGLSTGELFF	TGTGCCTGGGGTAAAGGGACTAGCGGGCTGAGCACCGGGGAGCTGTTTTTT
.	TRBV18	TRBD1	TRBJ2-3	CAGYRGEMPDTQYF	TGTGCCGGATACAGGGGTGAAATGCCAGATACGCAGTATTTT
.	TRBV7-9	.	TRBJ1-6	CASSLPPDSRPLHF	TGTGCCAGCAGCTTACCCCCGGACAGTCGTCCCCTCCACTTT
.	TRBV10-3	.	TRBJ1-1	CAISENWGVEGTEAFF	TGTGCCATCAGTGAGAATTGGGGGGTTGAGGGGACTGAAGCTTTCTTT
.	TRBV27	.	TRBJ2-3	CASSLDGLSTDTQYF	TGTGCCAGCAGTTTGGATGGTCTTAGCACAGATACGCAGTATTTT
once	TRBV12-3/TRBV12-4	.	TRBJ2-1	CASSLGQSSEQFF	TGTGCCAGCAGTTTGGGCCAGAGTTCGGAGCAGTTCTTC
.	TRBV5-6	.	TRBJ1-6	CASSWTASSYNSPLHF	TGTGCCAGCAGCTGGACAGCCAGCTCCTATAATTCACCCCTCCACTTT
.	TRBV9	.	TRBJ2-7	CASSVEGGAGEQYF	TGTGCCAGCAGCGTAGAAGGAGGGGCGGGCGAGCAGTACTTC
once	TRBV7-9	.	TRBJ2-1	CASSPPPGAVSYNEQFF	TGTGCCAGCAGCCCTCCCCCGGGAGCAGTCTCCTACAATGAGCAGTTCTTC
.	TRBV16	.	TRBJ1-4	CASSRDGATNEKLFF	TGTGCCAGCAGCCGAGACGGAGCAACTAATGAAAAACTGTTTTTT
once	TRBV12-3/TRBV12-4	.	TRBJ2-5	CASKASHETQYF	TGTGCCAGCAAGGCTAGCCATGAGACCCAGTACTTC
.	TRBV5-1	TRBD2	TRBJ2-1	CASSLVGLAGEGLYNEQFF	TGCGCCAGCAGCTTGGTTGGACTAGCGGGAGAAGGGCTATACAATGAGCAGTTCTTC
.	TRBV6-4	TRBD2	TRBJ2-4	CASRLAGGIAKNIQYF	TGTGCCAGCAGACTAGCGGGAGGGATAGCCAAAAACATTCAGTACTTC
once	TRBV10-1	.	TRBJ2-1	CASSDPGVASYNEQFF	TGCGCCAGCAGTGATCCCGGCGTTGCCTCCTACAATGAGCAGTTCTTC
.	TRBV3-1/TRBV3-2	.	TRBJ2-7	CASSQATGAYEQYF	TGTGCCAGCAGCCAAGCGACGGGAGCCTACGAGCAGTACTTC
.	TRBV29-1	.	TRBJ1-1	CSVGGRVNTEAFF	TGCAGCGTTGGGGGCAGGGTGAACACTGAAGCTTTCTTT
once	TRBV7-9	.	TRBJ2-2	CASSLGPGRRSGELFF	TGTGCCAGCAGCTTAGGACCCGGCCGTCGGAGCGGGGAGCTGTTTTTT
.	TRBV28	.	TRBJ2-1	CASSPPIMGEQFF	TGTGCCAGCAGTCCCCCTATCATGGGTGAGCAGTTCTTC
.	TRBV4-3	.	TRBJ1-1	CASSQGGYRATEAFF	TGCGCCAGCAGCCAGGGGGGATACAGGGCCACTGAAGCTTTCTTT
.	TRBV28	.	TRBJ1-2	CAITRTQINLRGYTF	TGTGCCATTACGCGGACACAAATCAATTTAAGGGGCTACACCTTC
.	TRBV28	.	TRBJ1-4	CASSDSTGSRREKLFF	TGTGCCAGCAGCGACTCGACAGGCTCAAGGAGAGAAAAACTGTTTTTT
.	TRBV7-2	.	TRBJ1-2	CASSQTAITNYGYTF	TGTGCCAGCAGCCAAACAGCGATCACTAACTATGGCTACACCTTC
.	TRBV2	.	TRBJ2-1	CASSEEFGVEQFF	TGTGCCAGCAGTGAAGAGTTTGGAGTTGAGCAGTTCTTC
.	TRBV4-2	.	TRBJ1-6	CASSQENLRASYNSPLHF	TGTGCCAGCAGCCAAGAAAACCTAAGGGCTTCCTATAATTCACCCCTCCACTTT
.	TRBV5-4	.	TRBJ2-7	CASSHALQGQYF	TGTGCCAGCAGCCACGCTTTACAGGGGCAGTACTTC
.	TRBV3-1/TRBV3-2	.	TRBJ2-7	CASSLRDRAYEQYF	TGTGCCAGCAGCCTAAGGGACCGGGCCTACGAGCAGTACTTC
.	TRBV6-5	TRBD1	TRBJ2-1	CASRDRGSYNEQFF	TGTGCCAGCAGGGACAGGGGCTCCTACAATGAGCAGTTCTTC
.	TRBV2	.	TRBJ1-1	CASSEDLNTEAFF	TGTGCCAGCAGCGAAGATCTGAACACTGAAGCTTTCTTT
.	TRBV27	.	TRBJ1-1	CASRSYWGDTEAFF	TGTGCCAGCAGGTCCTACTGGGGTGATACTGAAGCTTTCTTT
.	TRBV15	.	TRBJ1-1	CATSRETGPEAFF	TGTGCCACCAGCAGAGAAACAGGGCCTGAAGCTTTCTTT
.	TRBV11-3	TRBD1	TRBJ2-1	CASSAGQGVRPSYNEQFF	TGTGCCAGCAGCGCGGGACAGGGGGTACGTCCCTCCTACAATGAGCAGTTCTTC
.	TRBV24-1	.	TRBJ2-5	CATSPRGARETQYF	TGTGCCACCAGCCCAAGGGGAGCACGGGAGACCCAGTACTTC
.	TRBV30	.	TRBJ2-7	CAWTKQLGAYEQYF	TGTGCCTGGACCAAACAACTCGGCGCATACGAGCAGTACTTC
.	TRBV2	.	TRBJ1-6	CASRAQANSPLHF	TGTGCCAGCAGGGCACAGGCTAATTCACCCCTCCACTTT
.	TRBV3-1/TRBV3-2	.	TRBJ2-2	CASSQAGGTGELFF	TGTGCCAGCAGCCAGGCAGGTGGGACCGGGGAGCTGTTTTTT
.	TRBV29-1	TRBD2	TRBJ2-1	CSVKGLAGYNEQFF	TGCAGCGTTAAGGGACTAGCGGGGTACAATGAGCAGTTCTTC
.	TRBV4-3	TRBD2	TRBJ2-7	CASSQGTSGGREFVYEQYF	TGCGCCAGCAGCCAAGGGACTAGCGGGGGGAGAGAGTTTGTCTACGAGCAGTACTTC
once	TRBV19	.	TRBJ1-1	CASSRDTNTEAFF	TGTGCCAGTAGCCGGGACACGAACACTGAAGCTTTCTTT
.	TRBV6-2/TRBV6-3	TRBD2	TRBJ2-7	CASSIGNLADYRSYEQYF	TGTGCCAGCAGTATCGGAAATCTAGCGGACTATCGTTCCTACGAGCAGTACTTC
few	TRBV10-2	TRBD2	TRBJ2-3	CASRSTSGRAADTQYF	TGCGCCAGCAGGTCTACTAGCGGGAGGGCCGCAGATACGCAGTATTTT
once	TRBV5-4	TRBD1	TRBJ1-1	CASSFTDRGAEAFF	TGTGCCAGCAGCTTTACGGACAGGGGCGCTGAAGCTTTCTTT
once	TRBV28	TRBD2	TRBJ2-1	CASSLATSGSHNEQFF	TGTGCCAGCAGTTTAGCTACTAGCGGGAGTCACAATGAGCAGTTCTTC
.	TRBV11-3	TRBD2	TRBJ2-1	CASSSPGREGNEQFF	TGTGCCAGCAGCTCCCCTGGGCGGGAGGGAAATGAGCAGTTCTTC
.	TRBV6-5	TRBD1	TRBJ1-2	CASSFSDRDYTF	TGTGCCAGCAGTTTCTCGGACAGGGACTACACCTTC
.	TRBV28	TRBD1	TRBJ1-6	CASRPRQGGAYNSPLHF	TGTGCCAGCAGACCGAGACAGGGGGGGGCCTATAATTCACCCCTCCACTTT
.	TRBV24-1	.	TRBJ2-7	CATSLGAAASYEQYF	TGTGCCACCAGCCTGGGGGCAGCCGCATCCTACGAGCAGTACTTC
.	TRBV9	.	TRBJ1-5	CASSVGPNQPQHF	TGTGCCAGCAGCGTAGGACCCAATCAGCCCCAGCATTTT
.	TRBV11-2	.	TRBJ2-7	CASSFGLTSYEQYF	TGTGCCAGCAGCTTCGGACTAACCTCCTACGAGCAGTACTTC